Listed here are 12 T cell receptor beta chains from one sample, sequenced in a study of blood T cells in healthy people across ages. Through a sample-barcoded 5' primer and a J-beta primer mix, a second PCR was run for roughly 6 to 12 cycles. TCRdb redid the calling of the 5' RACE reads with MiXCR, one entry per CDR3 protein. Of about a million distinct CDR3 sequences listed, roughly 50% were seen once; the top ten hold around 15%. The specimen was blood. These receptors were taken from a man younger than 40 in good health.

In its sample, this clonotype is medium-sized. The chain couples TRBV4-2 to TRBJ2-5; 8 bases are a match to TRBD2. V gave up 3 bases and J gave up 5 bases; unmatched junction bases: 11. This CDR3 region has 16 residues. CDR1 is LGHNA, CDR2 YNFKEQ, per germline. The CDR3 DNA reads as TGTGCCAGCAGCCACCTCACCGGGACTAGGAGCGAGACCCAGTACTTC. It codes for CASSHLTGTRSETQYF.

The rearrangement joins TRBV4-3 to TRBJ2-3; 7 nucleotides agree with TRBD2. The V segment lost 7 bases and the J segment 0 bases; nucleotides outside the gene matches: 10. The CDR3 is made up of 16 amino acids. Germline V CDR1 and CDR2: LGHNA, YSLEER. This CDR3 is CASTPMGGGSTDTQYF. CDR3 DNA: TGCGCCAGCACTCCCATGGGGGGGGGAAGCACAGATACGCAGTATTTT.

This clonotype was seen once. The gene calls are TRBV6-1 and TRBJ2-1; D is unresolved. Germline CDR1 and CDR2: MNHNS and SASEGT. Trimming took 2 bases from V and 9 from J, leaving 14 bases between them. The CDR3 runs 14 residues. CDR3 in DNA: TGTGCCAGCAGTGAACTTGTTAGCTACGGTGAGCAGTTCTTC. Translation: CASSELVSYGEQFF.

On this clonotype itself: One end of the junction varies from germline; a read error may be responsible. In DNA, the CDR3 is TGCGCCAGCAGCGACACTAGCGGGGAGCGTTACGCGCAGTACTTC. Residues: CASSDTSGERYAQYF. V is TRBV5-1 and J is TRBJ2-7, with 10 nucleotides matching TRBD2. The CDR3 totals 15 residues. The germline gives CDR1 SGHRS, CDR2 YFSETQ.

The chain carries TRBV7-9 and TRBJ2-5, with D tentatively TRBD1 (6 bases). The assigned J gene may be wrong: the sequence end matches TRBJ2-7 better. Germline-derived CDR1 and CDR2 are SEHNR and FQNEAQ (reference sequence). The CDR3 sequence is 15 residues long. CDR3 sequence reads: CASSLARDTVNEQYF. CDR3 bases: TGTGCCAGCAGCTTAGCCCGGGACACAGTAAACGAGCAGTACTTC.

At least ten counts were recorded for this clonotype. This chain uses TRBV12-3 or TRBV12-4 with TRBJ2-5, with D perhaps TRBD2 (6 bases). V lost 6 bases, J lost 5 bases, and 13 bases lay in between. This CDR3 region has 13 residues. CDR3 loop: CASSASAGETQYF. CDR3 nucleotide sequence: TGTGCCAGCAGCGCTAGCGCGGGGGAGACCCAGTACTTC.

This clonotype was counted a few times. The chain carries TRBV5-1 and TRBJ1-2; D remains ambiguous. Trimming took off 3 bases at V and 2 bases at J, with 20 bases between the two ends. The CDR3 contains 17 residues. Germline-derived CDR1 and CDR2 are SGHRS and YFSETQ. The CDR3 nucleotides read TGCGCCAGCAGCTACGGTCGATACGGGAGTGGAAACTATGGCTACACCTTC. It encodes CASSYGRYGSGNYGYTF.

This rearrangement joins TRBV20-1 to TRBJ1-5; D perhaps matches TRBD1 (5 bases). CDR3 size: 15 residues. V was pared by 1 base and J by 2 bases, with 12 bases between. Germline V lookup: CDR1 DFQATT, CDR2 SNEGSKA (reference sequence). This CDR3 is CSARGGSRGNQPQHF. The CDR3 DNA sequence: TGCAGTGCTAGAGGGGGGTCCAGGGGCAATCAGCCCCAGCATTTT.

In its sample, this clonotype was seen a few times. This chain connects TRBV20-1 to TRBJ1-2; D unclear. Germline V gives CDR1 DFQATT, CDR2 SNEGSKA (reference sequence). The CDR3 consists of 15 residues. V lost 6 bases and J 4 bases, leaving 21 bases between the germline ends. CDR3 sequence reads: CSAPRVGTRLYGYTF. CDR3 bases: TGCAGTGCCCCGAGGGTCGGTACGCGCCTCTATGGCTACACCTTC.

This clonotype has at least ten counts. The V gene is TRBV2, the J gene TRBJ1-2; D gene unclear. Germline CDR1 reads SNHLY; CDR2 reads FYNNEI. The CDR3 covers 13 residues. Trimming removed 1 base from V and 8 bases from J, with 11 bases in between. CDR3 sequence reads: CASSEDATFGYTF. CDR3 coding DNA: TGTGCCAGCAGTGAAGATGCCACGTTCGGCTACACCTTC.

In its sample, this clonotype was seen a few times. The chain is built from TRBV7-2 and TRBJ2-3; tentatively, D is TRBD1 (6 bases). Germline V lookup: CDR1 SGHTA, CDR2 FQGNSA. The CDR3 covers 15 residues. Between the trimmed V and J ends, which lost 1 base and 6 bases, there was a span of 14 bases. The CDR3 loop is CASSLDRDRLDTQYF. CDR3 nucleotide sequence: TGTGCCAGCAGCTTAGACAGGGACCGCCTCGATACGCAGTATTTT.

CDR3 DNA: TGTGCCAGCAGCAGATACAGGGGGGACTACATGAACACTGAAGCTTTCTTT. Protein: CASSRYRGDYMNTEAFF. The gene calls are TRBV5-8 and TRBJ1-1, with TRBD1 matching over 8 bases. In germline, CDR1 is SGHTS, CDR2 YDEGEE. The CDR3 totals 17 residues. Trimming took 4 bases from V and 0 from J; bases not matched to a gene: 11.